This is a list of T cell receptor beta chains from one sample in a study of cytomegalovirus exposure and HLA in healthy donors. Produced via immunoSEQ multiplex PCR; TCRdb's table is partial and in-frame only. The sample records 150,000 to 200,000 clones, more than 70% being singletons. Sample: PBMCs. The receptor source for this set is a woman in her thirties or forties in good health and CMV-seronegative. Both conserved end residues are part of each CDR3. D genes are given only for firm matches. Expanded clones get a size class; other rows say once, few or many, or leave the size out.

cdr3_nt cdr3_aa v_call clone_size d_call j_call
TGTGCCAGCAGCCCTCGGACTAGTCCAAAAGACAATGAGCAGTTCTTC CASSPRTSPKDNEQFF TRBV5-4 - TRBD2 TRBJ2-1
TGTGCCACCAGCAGAGATTCGCGGGAGGGCTACCTAGGGGAGCTGTTTTTT CATSRDSREGYLGELFF TRBV15 - TRBD2 TRBJ2-2
TGCAGTGCCCGGGGAAACACCATATATTTT CSARGNTIYF TRBV20-1 - - TRBJ1-3
TGTGCCAGCAGCTTGGGGACATATGCCGAGCAGTACTTC CASSLGTYAEQYF TRBV5-6 - - TRBJ2-7
TGTGCCAGCAGATCCCTCCAAGAGACCCAGTACTTC CASRSLQETQYF TRBV7-9 - - TRBJ2-5
TGTGCCAGCAGCTTAGTTTTTGCGGAGACCCAGTACTTC CASSLVFAETQYF TRBV7-2 - - TRBJ2-5
TGCGCCAGCAGCTTGGTGGGGGACTCCGGGGAGCTGTTTTTT CASSLVGDSGELFF TRBV5-1 - - TRBJ2-2
TGCAGTGCTAGATACACAGATACGCAGTATTTT CSARYTDTQYF TRBV20-1 - - TRBJ2-3
TGTGCCAGCAGGGCTGACAATGAGCAGTTCTTC CASRADNEQFF TRBV7-9 - - TRBJ2-1
TGTGCCAGCACCAGGCTCGTGAAAAATGAAAAACTGTTTTTT CASTRLVKNEKLFF TRBV7-2 - - TRBJ1-4
TGTGCCAGCAGCCGGACTAGCGGGAGGGCCGGGCAGTTCTTC CASSRTSGRAGQFF TRBV7-3 - TRBD2 TRBJ2-1
TGTGCCAGCTCCGAGCAGGGAGGGGCGGATGAGCAGTTCTTC CASSEQGGADEQFF TRBV18 - TRBD2 TRBJ2-1
TGTGCCAGCAGCGAACAGGGGGCTACTGAAGCTTTCTTT CASSEQGATEAFF TRBV7-9 few TRBD1 TRBJ1-1
TGTGCCAGCAGCTTAACGGCTGGGACAGGGTCTTACGAGCAGTGCTTC CASSLTAGTGSYEQCF TRBV7-3 - TRBD1 TRBJ2-7
TGTGCCAGCAGCTTAGTACTTCCAGGGGGCTTAAACACTGAAGCTTTCTTT CASSLVLPGGLNTEAFF TRBV11-2 - TRBD1 TRBJ1-1
TGTGCCAGCAGCTGGACTAGCGGGGAGCTGTTTTTT CASSWTSGELFF TRBV7-9 - TRBD2 TRBJ2-2
TGTGCCAGCAGCTTCCAGAACTACGAGCAGTACTTC CASSFQNYEQYF TRBV7-2 - - TRBJ2-7
TGTGCCAGCAGCGTGGGGGGGACTAGCGGGATATTCAATGAGCAGTTCTTC CASSVGGTSGIFNEQFF TRBV7-3 few TRBD2 TRBJ2-1
TGTGCCAGCAGCTTAGCCAATGGGAGGCAAGAGACCCAGTACTTC CASSLANGRQETQYF TRBV7-2 - - TRBJ2-5
TGTGCCAGCAGCTTAGGGAGGATCGGCGCCCGGGCGATACAGACCCAGTACTTC CASSLGRIGARAIQTQYF TRBV7-8 - - TRBJ2-5
TGTGCCACCAGCAGAGCAACAGGGGACGGGCAGCCCCAGCATTTT CATSRATGDGQPQHF TRBV15 - TRBD1 TRBJ1-5
TGTGCCAGTAATTGGGGAGGGGAAATCACTGAAGCTTTCTTT CASNWGGEITEAFF TRBV19 few - TRBJ1-1
TGTGCCAGCAGCTTAGGACTTCTGGAGTACGAGCAGTACTTC CASSLGLLEYEQYF TRBV11-3 - - TRBJ2-7
TGTGCTAGCAGCCAATCATTGAACACTGAAGCTTTCTTT CASSQSLNTEAFF TRBV7-7 - - TRBJ1-1
TGTGCCACCAGCAGAGAGACAGTCTACAATGAGCAGTTCTTC CATSRETVYNEQFF TRBV15 - - TRBJ2-1
TGTGCCAGCAGCCATCCCTTCCGGGACAGACTACGCACTGAAGCTTTCTTT CASSHPFRDRLRTEAFF TRBV7-9 few TRBD1 TRBJ1-1